These 28 T cell receptor beta chains were all obtained from the same sample, sequenced in a study of shared clonotypes between healthy human individuals. TCRdb's copy holds only in-frame clones and misses some; the assay was immunoSEQ multiplex PCR. The sample consists of about 2 million clones, roughly 96% of them appearing once. Source material: naive CD4+ T cells sorted from blood. Subset meaning: CD45RA+ positively selected. The source of these receptors is a man in his late teens or twenties in good health.

The genes are TRBV18 and TRBJ1-5; 10 bases agree with TRBD1. The CDR3 extends over 16 amino acids. J lost 6 bases, V lost 6 bases, and 11 bases had no gene match. The germline V gene has CDR1 KGHSH and CDR2 LQKENI. The CDR3 DNA follows: TGTGCCAGCTCCCTCCCCGGGACAGGGGCTCGTCAGCCCCAGCATTTT. Translation: CASSLPGTGARQPQHF.

This chain connects TRBV6-1 to TRBJ1-2; tentatively, D is TRBD1 (5 bases). The length of the CDR3 is 14 residues. Germline CDR1 MNHNS, CDR2 SASEGT. V shed 8 bases and J shed 5 bases, with 18 bases lying between them. The CDR3 here is CASYRAQGTYGYTF. The CDR3 DNA is TGTGCCAGCTATAGGGCCCAGGGCACGTATGGCTACACCTTC.

This clone has only one observation. This sequence joins TRBV5-4 and TRBJ2-5, with D uncertain. Germline assignment: CDR1 SGHNT and CDR2 YYREEE (reference sequence). The CDR3 runs to 14 residues. Deletions cut 0 bases from V and 1 base from J, with 7 bases between. The CDR3 DNA follows: TGTGCCAGCAGCTTGGAGGGAACCCAAGAGACCCAGTACTTC. Translated, it gives CASSLEGTQETQYF.

This clone was observed a handful of times. In the same sample, other DNA sequences code for this CDR3. J is TRBJ1-2 and V is TRBV30, with D unclear. Trimming removed 0 bases at V and 4 bases at J, with 6 bases between. CDR1 is GTSNPN and CDR2 is SVGIG in the germline V gene (reference sequence). This CDR3 has 12 amino acids. DNA for the CDR3: TGTGCCTGGAGTGTGAGTGTCTATGGCTACACCTTC. Amino acids: CAWSVSVYGYTF. Looking up the rest from reference TRBV30 and TRBJ1-2 gives the full variable domain: SQTIHQWPATLVQPVGSPLSLECTVEGTSNPNLYWYRQAAGRGLQLLFYSVGIGQISSEVPQNLSASRPQDRQFILSSKKLLLSDSGFYLCAWSVSVYGYTFGSGTRLTVV.

The chain has TRBV11-1 and TRBJ2-1; D uncertain. The CDR3 spans 15 residues. From germline, CDR1 is SGHAT and CDR2 FQDESV (reference sequence). Trimming cost V 3 bases and J 2 bases, with 11 bases left between them. This CDR3 is CASSFGRPTYNEQFF. CDR3 in DNA: TGTGCCAGCAGCTTCGGAAGGCCTACCTACAATGAGCAGTTCTTC. Drawing the rest from reference TRBV11-1 and TRBJ2-1, the complete variable domain is EAEVAQSPRYKITEKSQAVAFWCDPISGHATLYWYRQILGQGPELLVQFQDESVVDDSQLPKDRFSAERLKGVDSTLKIQPAELGDSAMYLCASSFGRPTYNEQFFGPGTRLTVL.

The sample holds one count of this clone. CDR3 in DNA: TGCAGCGGGGCCCCGGAGGGCCAGAATAGAGAGCAGTACTTC. This codes for CSGAPEGQNREQYF. This chain links TRBV29-1 with TRBJ2-7; the D gene is possibly TRBD2 (6 bases). The V end lost 7 bases, the J end lost 7 bases, and 23 bases lay between the germline ends. This CDR3 comprises 14 residues. The germline gives CDR1 SQVTM, CDR2 ANQGSEA.

Points on this clone: The identical CDR3 is also encoded by other nucleotide sequences in the sample. The genes are TRBV6-1 and TRBJ1-5; tentative D call: TRBD1 (5 bases). V was cut by 5 bases and J by 4 bases, with 9 bases left in between. CDR1 MNHNS and CDR2 SASEGT come from the germline V gene. The length of the CDR3 is 13 residues. The CDR3 loop is CASSPQGNQPQHF. The CDR3 coding sequence is TGTGCCAGCAGTCCCCAGGGAAATCAGCCCCAGCATTTT.

The V and J genes are TRBV5-1 and TRBJ2-3; D might be TRBD2 (5 bases). The CDR3 spans 14 residues. CDR1 and CDR2 (germline): SGHRS, YFSETQ. V lost 4 bases and J lost 7, with 16 bases in between. CDR3: CASSRGIQQNTQYF. In DNA form, the CDR3 reads TGCGCCAGCAGCCGGGGAATCCAACAAAATACGCAGTATTTT. The full variable domain, its missing parts supplied by reference TRBV5-1 and TRBJ2-3, is KAGVTQTPRYLIKTRGQQVTLSCSPISGHRSVSWYQQTPGQGLQFLFEYFSETQRNKGNFPGRFSGRQFSNSRSEMNVSTLELGDSALYLCASSRGIQQNTQYFGPGTRLTVL.

V is TRBV19 and J is TRBJ2-4; tentatively, D is TRBD1 (6 bases). The V end was cut by 0 bases, the J end by 6 bases, with 12 bases between. The CDR3 length is 15 residues. Germline CDR1 and CDR2: LNHDA and SQIVND (reference sequence). CDR3 amino acids: CASSIEAQGLNIQYF. CDR3 bases: TGTGCCAGTAGTATAGAGGCACAGGGATTAAACATTCAGTACTTC.

The V gene is TRBV7-6, the J gene TRBJ2-2; no clear D gene. The length of the CDR3 is 14 residues. CDR1 SGHVS and CDR2 FNYEAQ come from the germline V gene. Trimming took 2 bases from V and 8 from J, leaving 12 bases between them. CDR3 protein: CASSLQIPTGELFF. As DNA, the CDR3 is TGTGCCAGCAGCTTACAGATCCCGACAGGGGAGCTGTTTTTT. The full variable domain, its missing parts supplied by reference TRBV7-6 and TRBJ2-2, is GAGVSQSPRYKVTKRGQDVALRCDPISGHVSLYWYRQALGQGPEFLTYFNYEAQQDKSGLPNDRFSAERPEGSISTLTIQRTEQRDSAMYRCASSLQIPTGELFFGEGSRLTVL.

A note on this clone: Other DNA sequences in the sample encode the same CDR3. The chain joins TRBV11-2 to TRBJ2-7; D is ambiguous. V was pared by 0 bases and J by 6 bases, with 9 bases between. The CDR3 runs 13 residues. Looked up from germline, CDR1 is SGHAT and CDR2 is FQNNGV. In nucleotides, the CDR3 is TGTGCCAGCAGCTTAGATCGAAACGGCGAGCAGTACTTC. This gives the protein CASSLDRNGEQYF.

The rearrangement links TRBV11-2 to TRBJ2-5, with 7 bases identical to TRBD1. The V segment lost 4 bases and the J segment 2 bases; nucleotides outside the gene matches: 10. The CDR3 sequence is 16 residues long. Looked up from germline, CDR1 is SGHAT and CDR2 is FQNNGV. In DNA form, the CDR3 reads TGTGCCAGCAGCTCGCTTGGACAGGCGCCTCAAGAGACCCAGTACTTC. It codes for CASSSLGQAPQETQYF.

V usage is TRBV5-1 and J usage is TRBJ2-6; D possibly corresponds to TRBD1 (5 bases). The CDR3 is 15 residues long. Germline CDR1 SGHRS, CDR2 YFSETQ. Between the trimmed V and J ends, which lost 6 bases and 0 bases, there was a span of 10 bases. CDR3 sequence: CASTNQGSGANVLTF. The DNA of the CDR3 is TGCGCCAGCACGAACCAGGGCTCTGGGGCCAACGTCCTGACTTTC.

V gene TRBV10-3 combines with J gene TRBJ1-1; tentatively, D is TRBD1 (5 bases). This CDR3 has 12 amino acids. The V gene lost 5 bases and the J gene lost 4 bases, with 8 bases spanning the gap. CDR1 and CDR2 from the germline V gene are ENHRY and SYGVKD. CDR3 region: CAISRQLTEAFF. The CDR3 nucleotides are TGTGCCATCAGTAGACAGCTCACTGAAGCTTTCTTT.

The J gene is TRBJ2-1, the V gene TRBV18; no firm D call. V lost 3 bases and J lost 1, with 16 bases in between. This CDR3 is built from 17 residues. Germline CDR1 is KGHSH and CDR2 is LQKENI. CDR3 nucleotide sequence: TGTGCCAGCTCACCCCAGTATCTCCTACCTTCCTACAATGAGCAGTTCTTC. Translating gives CASSPQYLLPSYNEQFF.

The genes are TRBV5-4 and TRBJ2-1; 12 bases are shared with TRBD2. The ends lost 1 base at V and 0 bases at J; junction bases unmatched: 2. Germline loops: CDR1 SGHNT, CDR2 YYREEE (reference sequence). CDR3 length: 17 residues. CDR3 region: CASSLPSGGASYNEQFF. CDR3 nucleotides: TGTGCCAGCAGCTTGCCTAGCGGGGGGGCCTCCTACAATGAGCAGTTCTTC.

V gene TRBV15 combines with J gene TRBJ1-2; 7 positions match TRBD1. The germline V gene has CDR1 LNHNV and CDR2 YYDKDF (reference sequence). The J segment lost 4 bases and the V segment lost 2 bases, leaving 7 bases of the junction unmatched. The CDR3 spans 15 residues. CDR3 sequence reads: CATSRMIGQAYGYTF. The CDR3 nucleotides read TGTGCCACCAGCAGAATGATAGGACAGGCCTATGGCTACACCTTC.

The chain couples TRBV10-2 to TRBJ2-5, with 8 bases fitting TRBD2. This CDR3 has 14 amino acids. Trimming at V came to 0 bases and at J to 5 bases, leaving 2 bases not matched to a gene. Germline V CDR1 and CDR2: WSHSY, SAAADI. The CDR3: CASSESGLGETQYF. The DNA of the CDR3 is TGCGCCAGCAGTGAGTCGGGACTAGGGGAGACCCAGTACTTC.

This clone was counted a single time. V gene TRBV10-1 combines with J gene TRBJ2-7, with TRBD2 as a possible D gene (5 bases). The V end was cut by 6 bases, the J end by 6 bases, with 12 bases between. This CDR3 is built from 12 residues. The germline CDR1 and CDR2 sequences are WNHNN and SYGVQD (reference sequence). CDR3 sequence reads: CASSRGSGEQYF. The DNA of the CDR3 is TGCGCCAGCAGCCGGGGATCGGGCGAGCAGTACTTC.

The chain combines TRBV30 with TRBJ2-3; D is ambiguous. The length of the CDR3 is 11 residues. With 8 bases removed from V and 4 bases from J, the gap between germline ends came to 10 bases. The germline V gene has CDR1 GTSNPN and CDR2 SVGIG (reference sequence). The CDR3 protein is CARRVADTQYF. CDR3 nucleotide sequence: TGTGCCCGTCGGGTCGCAGATACGCAGTATTTT.

The chain employs TRBV5-4 and TRBJ1-4, with D tentatively TRBD1 (5 bases). The germline V and J ends were trimmed by 4 bases and 7 bases, with 14 bases remaining between them. CDR3 size: 14 residues. Germline loops: CDR1 SGHNT, CDR2 YYREEE (reference sequence). This CDR3 is CASSPGTQAEKLFF. CDR3 DNA sequence: TGTGCCAGCAGCCCCGGGACCCAGGCTGAAAAACTGTTTTTT.

V gene TRBV19 combines with J gene TRBJ1-5; 9 bases line up with TRBD1. The germline V gene has CDR1 LNHDA and CDR2 SQIVND (reference sequence). The CDR3 spans 20 residues. The J segment lost 2 bases and the V segment lost 4 bases, leaving 18 bases of the junction unmatched. CDR3 residues: CASSTFSPGQGKAGNQPQHF. DNA for the CDR3: TGTGCCAGTAGTACATTCAGTCCGGGACAGGGAAAAGCTGGCAATCAGCCCCAGCATTTT.

The CDR3 here is CATKNGQRGTDTQYF. CDR3 DNA: TGTGCCACCAAGAACGGGCAGCGGGGGACAGATACGCAGTATTTT. This sequence joins TRBV15 and TRBJ2-3, with 8 bases matching TRBD2. Germline-derived CDR1 and CDR2 are LNHNV and YYDKDF (reference sequence). Germline trimming cut 7 bases from V and 3 bases from J; bases unmatched to any gene: 9. This CDR3 has 15 amino acids.

The chain uses TRBV5-4 and TRBJ2-5, with a possible D match to TRBD2 (6 bases). V lost 4 bases, J lost 1 base, and 17 bases lay in between. Germline V gives CDR1 SGHNT, CDR2 YYREEE (reference sequence). The CDR3 consists of 16 residues. The CDR3 DNA reads TGTGCCAGCAGCACTCGATCCGCGGGAACCCAAGAGACCCAGTACTTC. Translating gives CASSTRSAGTQETQYF.

J is TRBJ2-5 and V is TRBV30, with TRBD1 as a possible D gene (6 bases). Germline V gene data show CDR1 as GTSNPN and CDR2 as SVGIG (reference sequence). CDR3 length equals 13 residues. V was cut by 8 bases and J by 2 bases, with 15 bases left in between. This chain's CDR3 is CARQQGSQETQYF. CDR3 DNA sequence: TGTGCCCGTCAACAGGGATCTCAAGAGACCCAGTACTTC.

The genes are TRBV6-1 and TRBJ2-3; D possibly matches TRBD1 or TRBD2 (5 bases each). CDR1 and CDR2 (germline): MNHNS, SASEGT. Trimming pared 6 bases from V and 3 bases from J, leaving 16 bases between. The CDR3 has 15 residues. The CDR3 here is CASSQWGIGTDTQYF. The CDR3 nucleotides read TGTGCCAGCAGCCAATGGGGGATCGGTACAGATACGCAGTATTTT.

J is TRBJ2-7 and V is TRBV2; maybe TRBD1 (5 bases). Germline CDR1 and CDR2: SNHLY and FYNNEI. This CDR3 spans 15 amino acids. V lost 4 bases, J lost 1 base, and 14 bases lay in between. The chain's CDR3 is CASSGGRGPSYEQYF. The DNA of the CDR3 is TGTGCCAGCAGTGGAGGTAGGGGTCCGTCCTACGAGCAGTACTTC.

The V gene is TRBV30, the J gene TRBJ2-2, with D perhaps matching TRBD1 (5 bases). V was clipped by 0 bases and J by 5 bases, with 13 bases between them. The CDR3 runs 15 residues. Germline CDR1 and CDR2: GTSNPN and SVGIG (reference sequence). The CDR3 bases are TGTGCCTGGAGTGTCAGCCCGACAGTTACCGGGGAGCTGTTTTTT. Its protein product is CAWSVSPTVTGELFF.